This T cell receptor beta chain was captured by sequencing in a study of blood T cell repertoires in COVID-19 (dated by TCRdb to the early 2020s). Notes on the research overall: Samples from collaborators originated in the United States, Italy and Spain and spanned both the acute and convalescent phases of COVID-19. The material from the prospective study consisted of cDNA or gDNA derived from T cells, B-cell-depleted T cells, or PBMCs. The dataset comprised deeply sampled blood TCRbeta repertoires from subjects exposed to, actively infected with, or recovered from COVID-19. The repertoires were released in a freely available public database meant as a resource for research on the immune response to SARS-CoV-2. The samples were drawn from the first 160 participants of the ongoing ImmuneRACE study and from 950 to 1,500 subjects provided by 6 global collaborators. A de-identified subject ID, COVID-19 status, age in years and sex were almost always included in the sample metadata. Where available, HLA class I and class II types were obtained from metadata supplied by the sample provider rather than from assay-based typing.

The germline V gene sets CDR1 to KGHSH and CDR2 to LQKENI. Trimming at the junction amounts to 0 bases on V and 6 bases on J, and the germline ends lie 5 bases apart. The CDR3 holds 12 amino acids from the cysteine to the phenylalanine. Only CDR3 DNA remains: 36 bases, in frame from the first base. A note on this clone: No antigen is known for it. No base qualities exist here, and no much larger clone lies one base off it.

Each collaborating institution followed its own protocols to collect whole blood in K2EDTA tubes. For TCRbeta analysis, collaborators shipped samples as frozen whole blood, isolated PBMCs, or DNA extracted from either of those sample types. TCRbeta CDR3 regions were amplified from genomic DNA by means of the immunoSEQ Assay, a bias-controlled multiplex PCR. The study's own analysis went as follows. The number of nucleated cells in each sample was estimated from the amplification of reference gene primers within the assay. To quantify the absolute abundance of each unique TCRbeta CDR3 rearrangement, sequence reads were collapsed and filtered. For each sample, productive Simpson clonality was calculated as the square root of Simpson's diversity index across productive rearrangements. Entries here come from immuneACCESS through TCRdb and include only in-frame sequences with V and J called. Some clones fail to appear in such tables; in the studies checked, an unresolved V gene covers under half of the shortfall, and the cause of the remainder is unknown. V and J calls plus clone size are reproduced from that table; the DNA served to infer D and trimming. This sample gives more than 110,000 clones in total; about 79% of them show up just once. Jointly, the top ten make up 4.5% of the sample.

On the study overall, not on this receptor specifically: Clinical and demographic metadata were provided uncurated, with the amount varying by source and participant.

The sample was peripheral blood. The receptor was derived from a woman of 80 years or more with active or convalescent COVID-19. This chain is built from TRBV18 and TRBJ1-1; the D gene remains uncertain. The nucleotides are TGTGCCAGCTCACCACCGGGCTCTGAAGCTTTCTTT. Translation gives CASSPPGSEAFF.